This record covers a single TCR beta chain. No antigen is known for it. This could be a read error, since a much larger clone is one nucleotide away. For the second PCR, which ran for about 6 to 11 cycles, a sample-barcoded 5' primer and a J-beta primer mix were used. Via MiXCR, TCRdb re-called the 5' RACE reads, giving one row per CDR3 protein. The data contain roughly 410,000 distinct CDR3 sequences, roughly half of them seen just once; the ten biggest clones take up under 65%. There are 13 residues in the CDR3. Trimming took 7 bases from V and 2 from J, leaving 12 bases between them. Per the germline V gene, CDR1 is MNHEY and CDR2 is SVGEGT. The source of the sample is a study of blood T cells in healthy people across ages. Findings of the study overall: Unsorted PBMCs blocked a conclusive comparison of naive and antigen-experienced cells.

The individuals who served as donors were healthy Caucasians living in Russia, aged roughly 6 to 100. Each sample gave at least 6.5 million isolated PBMCs. Sequenced: blood. The TCR originated in a man in his 60s in good health. This rearrangement joins TRBV6-2 or TRBV6-3 to TRBJ2-7, with D perhaps TRBD2 (6 bases). The CDR3 region has the DNA TGTGCCAGCACCTGGAGGGGACCCTACGAGCAGTACTTC. Translation: CASTWRGPYEQYF.